These 30 T cell receptor beta chains originate from one sample sequenced in a study of T cells expressing NK-cell markers. TCRdb reprocessed the 5' RACE reads, keeping one entry per CDR3 protein, no DNA. This sample's clone table lists about 370,000 distinct CDR3 sequences. The sequenced material came from blood T cells: a sorted CD56 or NKG2C T cell subset, CD4+ or CD8+ T cells, or bulk PBMC T cells (not recorded which). The receptor set was obtained from a woman in her forties or fifties in good health.

This rearrangement joins TRBV5-1 to TRBJ1-4; lacking DNA, the TRBD1 call made by TCRdb goes unchecked. The CDR3 covers 16 residues. Germline CDR1 and CDR2: SGHRS and YFSETQ. The CDR3 spells CASSSFSQGPFEKLFF.

The rearrangement links TRBV5-1 to TRBJ2-3; with no DNA, the TCRdb D assignment of TRBD1 cannot be verified. The CDR3 spans 14 residues. The V gene's germline CDR1 is SGHRS and CDR2 YFSETQ. The CDR3 here is CASSWDRARDTQYF.

The rearrangement uses TRBV29-1 and TRBJ2-6; TCRdb calls TRBD1, which cannot be checked without DNA. This CDR3 has 14 amino acids. Germline V lookup: CDR1 SQVTM, CDR2 ANQGSEA. CDR3: CSAKRGPGANVLTF.

The chain recombines TRBV6-6 with TRBJ2-1; TCRdb gives TRBD1 as the D gene, but with no DNA this cannot be confirmed. The CDR3 is 16 residues long. Germline assignment: CDR1 MNHNY and CDR2 SVGAGI (reference sequence). The CDR3 spells CASSEGSVRGGNEQFF.

The J gene is TRBJ1-4, the V gene TRBV5-1; TCRdb's D gene call, TRBD1, goes unchecked for lack of DNA. The CDR3 loop spans 14 amino acids. The germline V gene encodes CDR1 SGHRS and CDR2 YFSETQ. CDR3 amino acids: CASSPGTANEKLFF.

The chain employs TRBV10-3 and TRBJ1-2; TCRdb outputs TRBD1, but without DNA this stays unchecked. The CDR3 runs to 15 residues. Germline loops: CDR1 ENHRY, CDR2 SYGVKD. CDR3 sequence reads: CATLPVSGPRYGYTF.

The chain uses TRBV7-8 and TRBJ2-3; TCRdb's D call, TRBD1, is unchecked because there is no DNA. The CDR3 runs to 14 residues. Looked up from germline, CDR1 is SGHVS and CDR2 is FQNEAQ. CDR3: CASKGRKSTDTQYF.

V gene TRBV11-3 combines with J gene TRBJ2-1; the TCRdb call, TRBD1, lacks DNA for checking. This CDR3 spans 15 amino acids. CDR1 is SGHNT and CDR2 is YENEEA in the germline V gene. The CDR3 loop is CASSFRDNSYNEQFF. The full variable domain, in which reference TRBV11-3 and TRBJ2-1 provide the parts outside the CDR3, is EAGVVQSPRYKIIEKKQPVAFWCNPISGHNTLYWYLQNLGQGPELLIRYENEEAVDDSQLPKDRFSAERLKGVDSTLKIQPAELGDSAVYLCASSFRDNSYNEQFFGPGTRLTVL.

V is TRBV27 and J is TRBJ1-4; TCRdb outputs TRBD1, but without DNA this stays unchecked. CDR3 length: 19 residues. Germline V CDR1 and CDR2: MNHEY, SMNVEV (reference sequence). The CDR3 here is CASSLGAFPGQGIGEKLFF.

The genes are TRBV7-3 and TRBJ2-2. This CDR3 spans 13 amino acids. Per the germline V gene, CDR1 is SGHTA and CDR2 is FQGTGA. The CDR3 reads CASSRWDPGELFF.

The V gene is TRBV25-1, the J gene TRBJ2-3. Germline lookup yields CDR1 MGHDK and CDR2 SYGVNS. The CDR3 runs to 12 residues. CDR3 region: CACRGGTDTQYF.

V usage is TRBV11-2 and J usage is TRBJ1-6; the D gene TCRdb calls, TRBD1, cannot be checked with no DNA. The germline CDR1 and CDR2 sequences are SGHAT and FQNNGV. The CDR3 totals 16 residues. The CDR3 reads CASSYQGGSYNSPLHF.

The V and J genes are TRBV5-1 and TRBJ2-1; the TRBD2 assignment by TCRdb is unverifiable without DNA. The germline V gene encodes CDR1 SGHRS and CDR2 YFSETQ. The CDR3 spans 14 residues. CDR3 region: CASSSLAGGLVGFF.

The chain employs TRBV12-3 or TRBV12-4 and TRBJ2-2; lacking DNA, the TRBD1 call made by TCRdb goes unchecked. The CDR3 consists of 14 residues. The CDR3 is CASGRGWGTGELFF.

The chain employs TRBV9 and TRBJ2-7; lacking DNA, the TRBD1 call made by TCRdb goes unchecked. This CDR3 has 14 amino acids. Per germline, CDR1 SGDLS and CDR2 YYNGEE. This chain's CDR3 is CASSVVQGAGEQYF.

This CDR3 is CASSSTARQQYF. The V gene is TRBV11-3, the J gene TRBJ2-7. The CDR3 sequence is 12 residues long. Germline assignment: CDR1 SGHNT and CDR2 YENEEA.

The rearrangement uses TRBV10-3 and TRBJ2-7; TCRdb names TRBD2, which stays unverified in the absence of DNA. This CDR3 is built from 15 residues. The germline V gene encodes CDR1 ENHRY and CDR2 SYGVKD. CDR3: CATNEAGTSESEQYF.

Here the CDR3 reads CASSLVTGTGSNEQFF. The V gene is TRBV5-1, the J gene TRBJ2-1; TCRdb's D call, TRBD1, is unchecked because there is no DNA. The CDR3 consists of 16 residues. Germline CDR1 reads SGHRS; CDR2 reads YFSETQ.

The V and J genes are TRBV29-1 and TRBJ1-1. The CDR3 sequence is 13 residues long. Germline assignment: CDR1 SQVTM and CDR2 ANQGSEA. Here the CDR3 reads CSVENEFDTEAFF.

V usage is TRBV12-3 or TRBV12-4 and J usage is TRBJ1-1; as DNA is missing, the TRBD1 call by TCRdb cannot be tested. The CDR3 is 17 residues long. The CDR3 region is CASSPPRWDSVNTEAFF.

V gene TRBV11-3 combines with J gene TRBJ2-1; absent DNA, TCRdb's TRBD1 call cannot be checked. This CDR3 region has 18 residues. From germline, CDR1 is SGHNT and CDR2 YENEEA. CDR3 in amino acids: CASSFLGGQGALYNEQFF.

V and J are TRBV10-3 and TRBJ2-7; TCRdb designates TRBD1, a call that cannot be tested without DNA. The CDR3 length is 13 residues. Germline V gene lookup returns CDR1 ENHRY and CDR2 SYGVKD. CDR3 region: CAIWGGPSYEQYF.

The V gene is TRBV27, the J gene TRBJ2-2; TCRdb proposes TRBD2, but this gene call is untestable without DNA. Germline V gene sequence: CDR1 MNHEY, CDR2 SMNVEV (reference sequence). This CDR3 is 16 amino acids long. CDR3 loop: CASSLELAGSTGELFF.

The rearrangement links TRBV5-1 to TRBJ2-3; absent DNA, TCRdb's TRBD2 call cannot be checked. Looked up from germline, CDR1 is SGHRS and CDR2 is YFSETQ. This CDR3 comprises 15 residues. The chain's CDR3 is CASSHGDSLTDTQYF.

This rearrangement joins TRBV30 to TRBJ2-1; the TCRdb D gene call, TRBD1, has no DNA to confirm it. The germline CDR1 and CDR2 sequences are GTSNPN and SVGIG (reference sequence). This CDR3 is built from 15 residues. The CDR3 sequence is CAGGGGTGDWNEQFF. Drawing the rest from reference TRBV30 and TRBJ2-1, the complete variable domain is SQTIHQWPATLVQPVGSPLSLECTVEGTSNPNLYWYRQAAGRGLQLLFYSVGIGQISSEVPQNLSASRPQDRQFILSSKKLLLSDSGFYLCAGGGGTGDWNEQFFGPGTRLTVL.

The chain recombines TRBV20-1 with TRBJ2-6; without DNA, the TCRdb call of TRBD1 cannot be checked. Germline loops: CDR1 DFQATT, CDR2 SNEGSKA (reference sequence). This CDR3 contains 16 residues. The chain's CDR3 is CSASPRTGAGANVLTF.

The V gene is TRBV20-1, the J gene TRBJ2-3; TCRdb outputs TRBD2, but without DNA this stays unchecked. The germline gives CDR1 DFQATT, CDR2 SNEGSKA (reference sequence). The CDR3 runs to 12 residues. The CDR3 loop is CSARGGPSTQYF.

This chain joins TRBV2 and TRBJ2-4; as DNA is missing, the TRBD2 call by TCRdb cannot be tested. Germline CDR1 reads SNHLY; CDR2 reads FYNNEI. This CDR3 spans 14 amino acids. CDR3 sequence reads: CASRGSSGKGIQYF.

V gene TRBV5-1 combines with J gene TRBJ2-5; with no DNA, the TCRdb D assignment of TRBD1 cannot be verified. The CDR3 has 15 amino acids. Per germline, CDR1 SGHRS and CDR2 YFSETQ. The CDR3: CASSVGTGGTQTQYF.

The gene calls are TRBV24-1 and TRBJ2-5; the D call of TRBD2 rests on TCRdb alone, since no DNA is present to check it. Germline assignment: CDR1 KGHDR and CDR2 SFDVKD. The CDR3 is 18 amino acids. CDR3: CATSDWREGQGGKETQYF.